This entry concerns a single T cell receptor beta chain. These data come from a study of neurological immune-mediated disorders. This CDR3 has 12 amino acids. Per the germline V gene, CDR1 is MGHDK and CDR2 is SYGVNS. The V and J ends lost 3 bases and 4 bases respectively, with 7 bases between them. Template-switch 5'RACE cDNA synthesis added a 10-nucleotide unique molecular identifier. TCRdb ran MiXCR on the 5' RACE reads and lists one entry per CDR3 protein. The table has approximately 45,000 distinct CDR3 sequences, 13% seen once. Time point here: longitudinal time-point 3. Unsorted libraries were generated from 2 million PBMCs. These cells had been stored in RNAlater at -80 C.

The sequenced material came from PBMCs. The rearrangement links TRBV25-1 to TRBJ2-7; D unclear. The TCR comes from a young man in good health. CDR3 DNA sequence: TGTGCCAGCAGTGACCTTATTTACGAGCAGTACTTC. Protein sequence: CASSDLIYEQYF.